Each of the 18 T cell receptor beta chains below was sequenced from the same sample in a study of blood T cell repertoires in COVID-19. Only in-frame clones appear in the TCRdb table, and some are missing; sequencing was by immunoSEQ multiplex PCR. Among about 310,000 clones listed, 90% were seen once. Specimen: PBMCs or T cells enriched from blood (not recorded which). Every receptor here comes from a young woman with acute COVID-19.

CDR3: CASSPHLAGTREQYF. CDR3 DNA: TGTGCCAGTAGTCCCCACCTGGCGGGAACCCGCGAGCAGTACTTC. The chain joins TRBV19 to TRBJ2-7; a possible D gene is TRBD2 (6 bases). The CDR3 sequence is 15 residues long. The ends were cut back, 5 bases at V and 6 bases at J, with 20 bases in the middle. The germline gives CDR1 LNHDA, CDR2 SQIVND (reference sequence).

The chain joins TRBV7-3 to TRBJ2-1, with a tentative D call TRBD2 (6 bases). CDR3 length: 14 amino acids. Trimming took off 2 bases at V and 12 bases at J, with 17 bases between the two ends. Germline loops: CDR1 SGHTA, CDR2 FQGTGA. The CDR3 loop reads CASSLEGSGAGQFF. As DNA, the CDR3 is TGTGCCAGCAGCTTAGAAGGTAGCGGTGCGGGGCAGTTCTTC. The variable domain in full, completed from reference TRBV7-3 and TRBJ2-1, reads GAGVSQTPSNKVTEKGKYVELRCDPISGHTALYWYRQSLGQGPEFLIYFQGTGAADDSGLPNDRFFAVRPEGSVSTLKIQRTERGDSAVYLCASSLEGSGAGQFFGPGTRLTVL.

Of note for this clone: Other DNA sequences in the same sample also yield this CDR3. The chain couples TRBV27 to TRBJ2-3; 12 nucleotides align to TRBD2. V lost 5 bases, J lost 3 bases, and 3 bases stayed unmatched. CDR1 and CDR2 (germline): MNHEY, SMNVEV (reference sequence). The CDR3 is 15 residues long. The CDR3 DNA sequence: TGTGCCAGCAGTCCACTAGCGGGAGGAACAGATACGCAGTATTTT. Translating it yields CASSPLAGGTDTQYF.

The chain links TRBV20-1 to TRBJ2-7, with 7 bases aligning to TRBD2. V was pared by 3 bases and J by 0 bases, with 5 bases of the junction left unmatched. CDR1 and CDR2 from the germline V gene are DFQATT and SNEGSKA (reference sequence). CDR3 length: 14 amino acids. The CDR3 reads CSASRASGSYEQYF. CDR3 DNA sequence: TGCAGTGCTAGTCGGGCTAGCGGCTCCTACGAGCAGTACTTC.

V gene TRBV12-3 or TRBV12-4 combines with J gene TRBJ2-2; D uncertain. This CDR3 is 12 amino acids long. V gave up 7 bases and J gave up 5 bases, with 8 bases separating them. The CDR3 sequence is CASIPRTGELFF. In DNA, the CDR3 is TGTGCCAGCATTCCCCGTACCGGGGAGCTGTTTTTT.

The V gene is TRBV27, the J gene TRBJ2-7; D gene unclear. This CDR3 has 14 amino acids. The V and J ends lost 4 bases and 2 bases respectively, with 12 bases between them. CDR1 is MNHEY and CDR2 is SMNVEV in the germline V gene (reference sequence). DNA for the CDR3: TGTGCCAGCAGTTCAGTTAGCTCTGCCTACGAGCAGTACTTC. It encodes CASSSVSSAYEQYF.

The V and J genes are TRBV7-3 and TRBJ2-3; 9 nucleotides align to TRBD1. The V and J ends lost 5 bases and 4 bases, in that order; junction bases with no gene match: 7. Germline V gene lookup returns CDR1 SGHTA and CDR2 FQGTGA. This CDR3 is built from 15 residues. This CDR3 is CASSRGTGTADTQYF. CDR3 coding DNA: TGTGCCAGCAGCCGTGGGACAGGGACGGCAGATACGCAGTATTTT.

V is TRBV24-1 and J is TRBJ1-5, with D uncertain. V was shortened by 4 bases and J by 3 bases, with 9 bases between the two germline ends. The CDR3 is 14 residues long. Germline V gene sequence: CDR1 KGHDR, CDR2 SFDVKD. The CDR3 loop reads CATSEFTHNQPQHF. The DNA for the CDR3 is TGTGCCACCAGTGAATTTACACACAATCAGCCCCAGCATTTT.

The chain has TRBV19 and TRBJ1-2; 9 bases agree with TRBD1. V was clipped by 4 bases and J by 2 bases; unmatched bases: 2. The CDR3 has 14 amino acids. CDR1 is LNHDA, CDR2 SQIVND, per germline (reference sequence). The CDR3 DNA is TGTGCCAGTAGTACCGGGACAGGGAACTATGGCTACACCTTC. Its protein product is CASSTGTGNYGYTF.

The CDR3 reads CASSFTGDSYSTDTQYF. In DNA form, the CDR3 reads TGTGCCAGCAGCTTTACCGGGGACAGTTATAGCACAGATACGCAGTATTTT. V usage is TRBV5-8 and J usage is TRBJ2-3, with TRBD1 matching over 7 bases. Germline CDR1 reads SGHTS; CDR2 reads YDEGEE. CDR3 length: 17 amino acids. Trimming took 2 bases from V and 0 from J; bases not matched to a gene: 9.

The chain carries TRBV7-9 and TRBJ2-7; D possibly corresponds to TRBD2 (6 bases). The CDR3 has 11 residues. In germline, CDR1 is SEHNR, CDR2 FQNEAQ (reference sequence). Trimming took 3 bases from V and 12 from J, leaving 12 bases between them. As DNA, the CDR3 is TGTGCCAGCAGCTTTGGGGGGAATCTGTACTTC. It yields the protein CASSFGGNLYF.

This clone appeared once. J is TRBJ1-2 and V is TRBV30; D call uncertain. Germline CDR1 and CDR2: GTSNPN and SVGIG (reference sequence). CDR3 length equals 15 residues. V was pared by 1 base and J by 4 bases, with 16 bases between. This CDR3 is CAWSAGREYTYGYTF. Written as DNA, the CDR3 is TGTGCCTGGAGTGCGGGCCGGGAGTATACCTATGGCTACACCTTC.

The gene calls are TRBV28 and TRBJ2-7, with D perhaps TRBD1 (6 bases). V was pared by 2 bases and J by 2 bases, with 13 bases between. The CDR3 sequence is 15 residues long. In germline, CDR1 is MDHEN, CDR2 SYDVKM. The chain's CDR3 is CASSLLAGATYEQYF. The CDR3 nucleotides are TGTGCCAGCAGTTTACTCGCAGGGGCCACCTACGAGCAGTACTTC.

This clone was recorded a few times. The genes are TRBV6-4 and TRBJ2-1; unclear D gene. CDR1 is MRHNA and CDR2 is SNTAGT in the germline V gene. Deletions cut 8 bases from V and 6 bases from J, with 5 bases between. This CDR3 is 10 amino acids long. In nucleotides, the CDR3 is TGTGCCAGCCCCTGCAATGAGCAGTTCTTC. It translates to CASPCNEQFF.

The gene calls are TRBV20-1 and TRBJ1-4; perhaps TRBD1 as D (5 bases). Germline V CDR1 and CDR2: DFQATT, SNEGSKA (reference sequence). The CDR3 runs 11 residues. V lost 4 bases and J lost 7, with 7 bases in between. The CDR3 coding sequence is TGCAGTGCTACAGGGATTGAAAAACTGTTTTTT. This gives the protein CSATGIEKLFF.

This clone was counted a few times. The CDR3 loop is CASSQEPARPGELFF. The CDR3 DNA reads as TGTGCCAGCAGCCAAGAACCGGCGAGGCCCGGGGAGCTGTTTTTT. The chain links TRBV3-1 (or the pseudogene TRBV3-2) to TRBJ2-2; the D is unclear. Germline V gene data show CDR1 as LGHDT and CDR2 as YNNKEL (reference sequence). V lost 0 bases, J lost 6 bases, and 11 bases lay in between. The CDR3 totals 15 residues.

The rearrangement joins TRBV7-9 to TRBJ2-3, with TRBD2 matching over 8 bases. V shed 4 bases, J shed 3 bases, and the junction held 6 bases outside the gene matches. The CDR3 consists of 15 residues. The germline gives CDR1 SEHNR, CDR2 FQNEAQ (reference sequence). The CDR3 region is CASSSFSGKTDTQYF. DNA for the CDR3: TGTGCCAGCAGCTCGTTTAGCGGGAAAACAGATACGCAGTATTTT.

This clone was counted a few times. The chain employs TRBV19 and TRBJ1-2, with TRBD1 matching 8 bases. CDR3 size: 14 residues. The junction had 12 bases not matched to a gene; V was cut back by 9 bases and J by 6 bases. The germline gives CDR1 LNHDA, CDR2 SQIVND (reference sequence). CDR3 protein: CASIGTGGSNGYTF. The CDR3 DNA is TGTGCCAGCATAGGGACAGGAGGATCAAATGGCTACACCTTC.